The rows below give T cell receptor beta chains drawn from one sample of a study of blood T cell repertoires in COVID-19. This table comes from immunoSEQ multiplex PCR, and its TCRdb copy is limited to in-frame clones, with some not included. The data show 70,000 to 85,000 clones, roughly four fifths seen once. Sequencing input: peripheral blood. All receptors come from a human donor in a cohort sampled during active COVID-19. Each CDR3 is given with its conserved first and last residue. The order of the fields is clone size, J gene, D gene, V gene, CDR3 protein, CDR3 DNA. A D gene is named only where the DNA matches it firmly. Only some rows state a clone size, as once, few, many or a class for expanded clones.

size: -
J: TRBJ2-5
D: TRBD1
V: TRBV27
CDR3: CASSLIPRTGETQYF
DNA: TGTGCCAGCAGTTTAATCCCGCGGACAGGGGAGACCCAGTACTTC

size: -
J: TRBJ1-5
D: -
V: TRBV27
CDR3: CASRPGIISNQPQHF
DNA: TGTGCCAGCAGACCCGGGATTATTAGCAATCAGCCCCAGCATTTT

size: -
J: TRBJ2-7
D: TRBD2
V: TRBV28
CDR3: CASRGLAGLVSSYEQYF
DNA: TGTGCCAGCAGAGGACTAGCGGGCCTGGTAAGCTCCTACGAGCAGTACTTC

size: once
J: TRBJ2-2
D: -
V: TRBV7-9
CDR3: CASSSKPTGELFF
DNA: TGTGCCAGCAGCTCGAAGCCCACCGGGGAGCTGTTTTTT

size: -
J: TRBJ1-2
D: TRBD1
V: TRBV7-2
CDR3: CASSPDRGNYGYTF
DNA: TGTGCCAGCAGCCCTGACAGGGGTAACTATGGCTACACCTTC

size: -
J: TRBJ2-3
D: TRBD2
V: TRBV3-1/TRBV3-2
CDR3: CASSQIAGGFTDTQYF
DNA: TGTGCCAGCAGCCAGATAGCGGGGGGGTTCACAGATACGCAGTATTTT

size: -
J: TRBJ2-7
D: TRBD2
V: TRBV6-5
CDR3: CASSSPGGDPYEQYF
DNA: TGTGCCAGCAGTTCCCCCGGGGGGGACCCCTACGAGCAGTACTTC

size: -
J: TRBJ2-7
D: TRBD2
V: TRBV2
CDR3: CASSENWLAGESYEQYF
DNA: TGTGCCAGCAGTGAGAATTGGCTAGCGGGGGAATCCTACGAGCAGTACTTC

size: -
J: TRBJ2-1
D: TRBD1
V: TRBV5-6
CDR3: CASSLVTGGQTRQFF
DNA: TGTGCCAGCAGCTTGGTGACAGGGGGCCAGACGAGGCAGTTCTTC

size: few
J: TRBJ1-2
D: -
V: TRBV5-5
CDR3: CASSLAVRHYGYTF
DNA: TGTGCCAGCAGCTTGGCGGTAAGACATTATGGCTACACCTTC

size: -
J: TRBJ2-2
D: -
V: TRBV2
CDR3: CASSDRQSGELFF
DNA: TGTGCCAGCAGTGACAGACAGTCCGGGGAGCTGTTTTTT

size: -
J: TRBJ2-3
D: TRBD2
V: TRBV5-1
CDR3: CASSSRTSSDTQYF
DNA: TGCGCCAGCAGCTCTCGGACTAGCAGCGATACGCAGTATTTT

size: -
J: TRBJ2-1
D: -
V: TRBV4-2
CDR3: CASSSSFGGKSSYNEQFF
DNA: TGTGCCAGCAGCTCCTCCTTCGGCGGGAAAAGCTCCTACAATGAGCAGTTCTTC

size: -
J: TRBJ2-1
D: TRBD2
V: TRBV5-1
CDR3: CASSLSGGYYEQFF
DNA: TGCGCCAGCAGCTTGTCGGGGGGATATTATGAGCAGTTCTTC

size: -
J: TRBJ2-3
D: -
V: TRBV18
CDR3: CASSPPDSTTDTQYF
DNA: TGTGCCAGCTCACCACCTGACAGTACCACAGATACGCAGTATTTT

size: -
J: TRBJ2-2
D: TRBD2
V: TRBV5-4
CDR3: CASSLGSGGNTGELFF
DNA: TGTGCCAGCAGCTTGGGTAGCGGGGGGAACACCGGGGAGCTGTTTTTT

size: -
J: TRBJ1-5
D: TRBD1
V: TRBV30
CDR3: CAFGQANQPQHF
DNA: TGTGCCTTCGGACAGGCAAATCAGCCCCAGCATTTT

size: few
J: TRBJ2-1
D: TRBD1
V: TRBV6-5
CDR3: CASSYSGTGSNEQFF
DNA: TGTGCCAGCAGTTACTCTGGGACAGGCAGCAATGAGCAGTTCTTC

size: -
J: TRBJ2-3
D: TRBD2
V: TRBV7-2
CDR3: CASSLVLAGGGDTQYF
DNA: TGTGCCAGCAGCTTAGTTCTAGCGGGTGGTGGTGATACGCAGTATTTT

size: -
J: TRBJ2-7
D: -
V: TRBV6-5
CDR3: CASSYNWDTSYEQYF
DNA: TGTGCCAGCAGTTACAACTGGGACACCTCCTACGAGCAGTACTTC

size: -
J: TRBJ2-4
D: -
V: TRBV5-4
CDR3: CASSLSGGPWDIQYF
DNA: TGTGCCAGCAGCTTGAGTGGAGGCCCTTGGGACATTCAGTACTTC

size: few
J: TRBJ2-4
D: -
V: TRBV7-3
CDR3: CASSLSTSRTLNIQYF
DNA: TGTGCCAGCAGCTTAAGCACCTCGCGGACATTAAACATTCAGTACTTC

size: -
J: TRBJ1-3
D: TRBD1
V: TRBV28
CDR3: CASIPHRGLGGNTIYF
DNA: TGTGCCAGCATTCCCCACAGGGGGCTAGGGGGAAACACCATATATTTT

size: -
J: TRBJ1-3
D: TRBD1
V: TRBV4-1
CDR3: CASSPRTGLGGTIYF
DNA: TGCGCCAGCAGCCCCCGGACAGGTCTGGGGGGCACCATATATTTT